The rows below give T cell receptor beta chains drawn from one sample of a study of control samples from healthy donors and cancer patients. Here immunoSEQ multiplex PCR was the method, and the copy in TCRdb shows in-frame clones only, minus some. The data show about 120,000 clones, over 90% seen once. The source material was blood. The receptors were gathered from a man under 40 in good health. CDR3s include the opening cysteine and the closing phenylalanine or tryptophan. The D gene is left open where the match is weak. Clone size is stated in some rows and not others, as once, few, many or a class when expanded.

j_call v_call d_call clone_size cdr3_nt cdr3_aa
TRBJ2-3 TRBV7-2 TRBD2 - TGTGCCAGCAGCTTAGGGGGACTAGCGGGGGGACCTAGCACAGATACGCAGTATTTT CASSLGGLAGGPSTDTQYF
TRBJ2-6 TRBV5-4 TRBD1 - TGTGCCAGCAGCGAGGACAGGGCTGGGGCCAACGTCCTGACTTTC CASSEDRAGANVLTF
TRBJ2-3 TRBV28 - - TGTGCCAGCAGCCCCGCCCTAAGCGCAGATACGCAGTATTTT CASSPALSADTQYF
TRBJ1-1 TRBV18 - once TGTGCCAGCTCACTGCAAGGGAACACTGAAGCTTTCTTT CASSLQGNTEAFF
TRBJ1-2 TRBV12-3/TRBV12-4 - - TGTGCCAGCAGTTTAAACAGGGTCGGAGGCTACACCTTC CASSLNRVGGYTF
TRBJ1-1 TRBV11-2 - - TGTGCCAGCAGCTTAATCGTACAGCAAGAAGCTTTCTTT CASSLIVQQEAFF
TRBJ1-5 TRBV4-2 - - TGTGCCCCGGGAACGAGGAATCAGCCCCAGCATTTT CAPGTRNQPQHF
TRBJ2-7 TRBV3-1/TRBV3-2 - - TGTGCCAGCAGCCAAGGTCCCACAACACTCGCTTCCTACGAGCAATACTTC CASSQGPTTLASYEQYF
TRBJ2-1 TRBV7-2 - once TGTGCCAGCAGCTTTTCCGGGACAAACAAACCCCAGTTCTTC CASSFSGTNKPQFF
TRBJ2-7 TRBV4-2 - once TGTGCCAGCAGCCAAGAAGGGCAGGTCAACTACGAGCAGTACTTC CASSQEGQVNYEQYF
TRBJ2-6 TRBV5-4 - - TGTGCCAGCAGCTCCCCCGAGGACGGATTCTCTGGGGCCAACGTCCTGACTTTC CASSSPEDGFSGANVLTF
TRBJ2-3 TRBV24-1 - - TGTGCCACCAGTGATTTGTATACGCAGTATTTT CATSDLYTQYF
TRBJ1-1 TRBV5-1 TRBD1 - TGCGCCAGCACCAAACGACAGGGAGGGAACACTGAAGCTTTCTTT CASTKRQGGNTEAFF
TRBJ1-3 TRBV19 TRBD1 - TGTGCCAGTAGTCTCGGACAGGGGTCCGGAAACACCATATATTTT CASSLGQGSGNTIYF
TRBJ1-4 TRBV19 - - TGTGCCAGTCGAGATTGGGGGACTAATGAAAAACTGTTTTTT CASRDWGTNEKLFF
TRBJ1-5 TRBV6-5 - - TGTGCCAGCAGCGCATCCTATTCAAATCAGCCCCAGCATTTT CASSASYSNQPQHF
TRBJ1-2 TRBV7-9 - once TGTGCCAGCAGCTTAGAGGACGGACTGCCCGGCTACACCTTC CASSLEDGLPGYTF
TRBJ2-2 TRBV9 - - TGTGCCAGCAGCGTAGCCGCCCAGGGGGAGCTGTTTTTT CASSVAAQGELFF
TRBJ1-6 TRBV7-9 - - TGTGCCAGCAGCTTACCAGTAGATAATTCACCCCTCCACTTT CASSLPVDNSPLHF
TRBJ2-2 TRBV5-4 - once TGTGCCAGCAGCCCCCGAGGGGGACGCGGGGGCTCCGAGGAGCTGTTTTTT CASSPRGGRGGSEELFF
TRBJ1-2 TRBV9 TRBD1 - TGTGCCAGCAGCGGCGAATTGGGACAGAGGTATGGCTACACCTTC CASSGELGQRYGYTF
TRBJ1-2 TRBV19 TRBD1 - TGTGCCAGTAGTTCCCGAACCGGGACAGGGCGCTATGGCTACACCTTC CASSSRTGTGRYGYTF
TRBJ2-1 TRBV19 - - TGTGCCAGTAGTACCTTGGGGACACCTCGGGTCAATGAGCAGTTCTTC CASSTLGTPRVNEQFF
TRBJ1-3 TRBV5-4 - - TGTGCCAGCAGCGTGGACTTCCGGGACCTGTATTTT CASSVDFRDLYF
TRBJ2-2 TRBV2 - - TGTGCCAGCAGTGCTAGTGTCACCGGGGAGCTGTTTTTT CASSASVTGELFF
TRBJ2-5 TRBV7-2 TRBD2 - TGTGCCAGCAGCTTAAGCGGGGGGGAGACGACCCAGTACTTC CASSLSGGETTQYF
TRBJ1-5 TRBV6-5 TRBD1 - TGTGCCAGCAGCCGGACAGGGAATAGCAATCAGCCCCAGCATTTT CASSRTGNSNQPQHF
TRBJ2-3 TRBV10-1 - - TGCGCCAGCAGTGCGTGGACCACAGATACGCAGTATTTT CASSAWTTDTQYF
TRBJ2-2 TRBV14 - - TGTGCCAGCAGCCAGGGCAGGGGAAGGGCCGGGGAGCTGTTTTTT CASSQGRGRAGELFF
TRBJ2-3 TRBV3-1/TRBV3-2 - once TGTGCCAGCAGCCCCTACCCGGAGTACACAGATACGCAGTATTTT CASSPYPEYTDTQYF
TRBJ2-7 TRBV5-1 - - TGCGCCAGCAGTTGGGGCGACGAGCAGTACTTC CASSWGDEQYF
TRBJ1-1 TRBV9 TRBD1 - TGTGCCAGCAGCGTAGGATCAGGGGGGAACACTGAAGCTTTCTTT CASSVGSGGNTEAFF
TRBJ1-2 TRBV14 - - TGTGCCAGCAGCCACCGGGGCAGTTCTAACTATGGCTACACCTTC CASSHRGSSNYGYTF
TRBJ1-1 TRBV18 TRBD1 - TGTGCCAGCTCACCACGTACGCCAGGGGGGTATGACACTGAAGCTTTCTTT CASSPRTPGGYDTEAFF
TRBJ2-7 TRBV5-1 - - TGCGCCAGCAGCTTGGTTCGGGGGAACGAGCAGTACTTC CASSLVRGNEQYF
TRBJ2-5 TRBV5-4 - - TGTGCCACGGTTAGTACCCCCCCAGAGACCCAGTACTTC CATVSTPPETQYF
TRBJ1-3 TRBV5-5 - - TGTGCCAGCAGCTTGGGATACGGGCCAGGATTCTCTGGAAACACCATATATTTT CASSLGYGPGFSGNTIYF
TRBJ1-1 TRBV4-2 TRBD1 - TGTGCCAGCAGCCAAGATCCAGGGGGCGGTACTGAAGCTTTCTTT CASSQDPGGGTEAFF